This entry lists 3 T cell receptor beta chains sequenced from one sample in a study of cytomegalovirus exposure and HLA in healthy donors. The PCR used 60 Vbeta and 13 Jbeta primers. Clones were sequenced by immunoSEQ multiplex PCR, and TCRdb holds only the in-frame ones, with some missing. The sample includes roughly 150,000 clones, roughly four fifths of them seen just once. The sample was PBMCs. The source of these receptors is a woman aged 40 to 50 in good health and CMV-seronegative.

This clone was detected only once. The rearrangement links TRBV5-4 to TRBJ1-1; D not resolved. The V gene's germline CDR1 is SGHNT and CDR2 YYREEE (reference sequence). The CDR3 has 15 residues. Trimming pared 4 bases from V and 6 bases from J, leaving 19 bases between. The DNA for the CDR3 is TGTGCCAGCAGCCGGAATAGCGGGATAATCCCTGAAGCTTTCTTT. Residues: CASSRNSGIIPEAFF.

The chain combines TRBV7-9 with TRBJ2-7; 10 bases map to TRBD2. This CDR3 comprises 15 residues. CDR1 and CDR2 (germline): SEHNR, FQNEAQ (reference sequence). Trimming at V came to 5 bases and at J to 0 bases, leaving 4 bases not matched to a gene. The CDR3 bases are TGTGCCAGCAGCCGTTCTAGCGGGAGCTCCTACGAGCAGTACTTC. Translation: CASSRSSGSSYEQYF.

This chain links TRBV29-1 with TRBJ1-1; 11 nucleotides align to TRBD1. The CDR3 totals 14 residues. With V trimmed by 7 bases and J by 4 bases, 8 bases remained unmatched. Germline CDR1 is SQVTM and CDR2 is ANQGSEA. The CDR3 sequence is CSARTGGLGTEAFF. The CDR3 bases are TGCAGCGCAAGGACAGGGGGCTTGGGCACTGAAGCTTTCTTT.